The present TCR beta chain was sequenced within a study of metastatic and nonmetastatic thyroid tumors. Looking at the study overall: Repertoires of blood and of tissue (tumor or nodule) from malignant and benign thyroid patients were compared.

No patient had received any treatment before thyroid surgery. In the study's own analysis: For papillary thyroid cancer, a distant-metastasis classifier was constructed from CDR3 differences observed across clinicopathological groups. TCRdb re-analyzed the PCR reads through MiXCR. TCRdb, not the authors, supplied the V and J calls. This sample yields under 55,000 clones, of which approximately 19% are seen a single time; approximately 3.1% belongs to the top ten. This clone was recorded a few times. The length of the CDR3 is 14 residues. Trimming cost V 5 bases and J 7 bases, with 12 bases left between them. CDR1 is MNHEY and CDR2 is SMNVEV in the germline V gene (reference sequence).

Material: blood. This sequence was found in a female donor with papillary thyroid cancer or a benign thyroid nodule (not recorded which). Some clones in this sample may be carry-over from other donors' samples. This chain links TRBV27 with TRBJ1-6; TRBD1 is a possible D gene (5 bases). CDR3 sequence: CASSPGTSNSPLHF. The CDR3 nucleotides read TGTGCCAGCAGTCCTGGGACCTCCAATTCACCCCTCCACTTT.